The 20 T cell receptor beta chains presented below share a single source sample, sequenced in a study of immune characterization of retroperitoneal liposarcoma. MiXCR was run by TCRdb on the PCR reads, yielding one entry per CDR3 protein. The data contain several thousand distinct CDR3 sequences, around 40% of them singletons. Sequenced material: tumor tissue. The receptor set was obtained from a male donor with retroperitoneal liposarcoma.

The DNA of the CDR3 is TGTGCCAGCAGCTGGGGGAGTAAAAGGGGAAACACCATATATTTT. This encodes CASSWGSKRGNTIYF. The V and J genes are TRBV7-2 and TRBJ1-3; possibly TRBD1 for D (5 bases). This CDR3 has 15 amino acids. Germline V gives CDR1 SGHTA, CDR2 FQGNSA. V was cut by 4 bases and J by 4 bases, with 14 bases left in between.

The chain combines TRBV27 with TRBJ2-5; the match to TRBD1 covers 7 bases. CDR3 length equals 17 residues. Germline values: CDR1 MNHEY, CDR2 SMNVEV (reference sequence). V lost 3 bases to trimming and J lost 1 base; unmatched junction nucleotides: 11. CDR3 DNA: TGTGCCAGCAGTTTGACAGGGAAACTGGGGCGCCAAGAGACCCAGTACTTC. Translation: CASSLTGKLGRQETQYF.

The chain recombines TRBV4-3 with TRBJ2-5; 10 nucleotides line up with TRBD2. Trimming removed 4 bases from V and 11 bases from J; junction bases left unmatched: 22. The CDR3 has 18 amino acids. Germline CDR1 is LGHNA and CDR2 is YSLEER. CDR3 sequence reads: CASSRVPTGTSVHNEQYF. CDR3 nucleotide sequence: TGCGCCAGCAGCCGAGTTCCAACCGGGACTAGCGTCCACAATGAGCAGTACTTC.

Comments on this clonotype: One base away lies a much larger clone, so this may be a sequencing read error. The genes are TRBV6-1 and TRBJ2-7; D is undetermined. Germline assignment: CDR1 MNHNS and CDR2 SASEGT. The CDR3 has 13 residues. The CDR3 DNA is TGTGCCAGCAGTCCCCACCTTTTATACGAGCAGTGCTTC. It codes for CASSPHLLYEQCF.

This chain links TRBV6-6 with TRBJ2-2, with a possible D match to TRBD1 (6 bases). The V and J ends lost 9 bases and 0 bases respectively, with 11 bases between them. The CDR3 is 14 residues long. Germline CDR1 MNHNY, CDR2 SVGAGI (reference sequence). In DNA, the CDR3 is TGTGCCAGTGTCAGGGGCGCGAACACCGGGGAGCTGTTTTTT. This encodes CASVRGANTGELFF.

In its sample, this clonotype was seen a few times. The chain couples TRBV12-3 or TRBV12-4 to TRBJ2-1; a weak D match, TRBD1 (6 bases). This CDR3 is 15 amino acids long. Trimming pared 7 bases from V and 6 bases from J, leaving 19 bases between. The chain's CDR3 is CASTEGHLRSNEQFF. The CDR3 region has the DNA TGTGCCAGCACCGAGGGACACCTACGAAGCAATGAGCAGTTCTTC.

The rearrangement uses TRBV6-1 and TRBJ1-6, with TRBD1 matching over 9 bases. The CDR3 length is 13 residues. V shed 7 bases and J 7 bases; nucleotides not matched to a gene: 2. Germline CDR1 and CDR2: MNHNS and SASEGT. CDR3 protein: CASTGQGNSPLHF. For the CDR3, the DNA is TGTGCCAGCACGGGACAGGGAAATTCACCCCTCCACTTT.

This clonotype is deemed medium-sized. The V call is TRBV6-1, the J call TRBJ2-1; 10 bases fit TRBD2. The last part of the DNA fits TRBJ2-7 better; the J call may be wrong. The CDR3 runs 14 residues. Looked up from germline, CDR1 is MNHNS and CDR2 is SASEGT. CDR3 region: CASSESLAGDEQYF. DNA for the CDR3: TGTGCCAGCAGTGAAAGCCTAGCGGGAGACGAGCAGTACTTC.

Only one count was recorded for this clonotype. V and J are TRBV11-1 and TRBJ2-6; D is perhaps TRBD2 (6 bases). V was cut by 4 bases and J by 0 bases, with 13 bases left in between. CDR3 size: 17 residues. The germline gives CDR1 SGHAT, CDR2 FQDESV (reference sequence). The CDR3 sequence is CASSSGVTYSGANVLTF. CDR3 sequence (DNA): TGTGCCAGCAGCTCGGGGGTAACCTACTCTGGGGCCAACGTCCTGACTTTC.

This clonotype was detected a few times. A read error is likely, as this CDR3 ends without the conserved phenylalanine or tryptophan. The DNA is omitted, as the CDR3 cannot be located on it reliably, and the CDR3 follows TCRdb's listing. CDR3 residues: CASSLTGTLRMSSSSGQ. This rearrangement joins TRBV7-6 to TRBJ1-1. Germline CDR1 reads SGHVS; CDR2 reads FNYEAQ. Including both end residues, the CDR3 is 17 amino acids long.

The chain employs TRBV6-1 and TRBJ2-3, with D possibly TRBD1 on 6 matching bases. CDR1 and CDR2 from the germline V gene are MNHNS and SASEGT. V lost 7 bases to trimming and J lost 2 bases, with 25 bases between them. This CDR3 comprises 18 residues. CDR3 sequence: CASTEFPGGQRNTDTQYF. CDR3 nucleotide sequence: TGTGCCAGCACTGAGTTCCCTGGGGGACAAAGAAACACAGATACGCAGTATTTT.

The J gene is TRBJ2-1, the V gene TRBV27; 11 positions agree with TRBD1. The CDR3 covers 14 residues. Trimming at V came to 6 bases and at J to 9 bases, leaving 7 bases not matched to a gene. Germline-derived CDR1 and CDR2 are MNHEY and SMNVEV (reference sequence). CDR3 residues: CASRRGQGDGEQFF. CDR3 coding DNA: TGTGCCAGCAGAAGGGGACAGGGGGATGGTGAGCAGTTCTTC.

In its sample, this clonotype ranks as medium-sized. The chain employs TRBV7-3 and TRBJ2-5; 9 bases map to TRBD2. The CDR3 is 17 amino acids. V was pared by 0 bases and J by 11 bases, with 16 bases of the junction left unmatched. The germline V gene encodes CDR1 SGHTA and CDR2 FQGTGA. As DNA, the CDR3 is TGTGCCAGCAGCTTAACATTGCGGGGGGGGGGGGACAATGAGCAGTACTTC. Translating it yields CASSLTLRGGGDNEQYF.

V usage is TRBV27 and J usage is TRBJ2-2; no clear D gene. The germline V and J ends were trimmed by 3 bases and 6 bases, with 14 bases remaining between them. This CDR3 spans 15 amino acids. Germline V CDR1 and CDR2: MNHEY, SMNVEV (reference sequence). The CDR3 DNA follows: TGTGCCAGCAGTTTTTTGGGATCATCGTCCGGGGAGCTGTTTTTT. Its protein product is CASSFLGSSSGELFF.

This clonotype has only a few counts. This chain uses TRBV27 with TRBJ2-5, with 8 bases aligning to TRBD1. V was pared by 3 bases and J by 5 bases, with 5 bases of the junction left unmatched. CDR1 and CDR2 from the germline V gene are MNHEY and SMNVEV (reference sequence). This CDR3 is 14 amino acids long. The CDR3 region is CASSFDRGEETQYF. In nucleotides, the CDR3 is TGTGCCAGCAGTTTCGACAGGGGTGAGGAGACCCAGTACTTC.

Written as DNA, the CDR3 is TGTGCCAGCAGCTTAGCGGGACAGGGTCGGACTGAGCAGTTCTTC. As protein: CASSLAGQGRTEQFF. This chain links TRBV7-6 with TRBJ2-3; 9 nucleotides align to TRBD1. Gene TRBJ2-1 matches the end of the DNA better, so the J call may be wrong. This CDR3 spans 15 amino acids. The germline V gene encodes CDR1 SGHVS and CDR2 FNYEAQ.

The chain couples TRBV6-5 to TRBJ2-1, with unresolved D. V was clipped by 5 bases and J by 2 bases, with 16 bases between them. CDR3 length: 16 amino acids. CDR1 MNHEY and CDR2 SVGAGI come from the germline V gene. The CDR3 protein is CASSPATAVTYNEQFF. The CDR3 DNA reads TGTGCCAGCAGTCCCGCGACGGCGGTGACCTACAATGAGCAGTTCTTC.

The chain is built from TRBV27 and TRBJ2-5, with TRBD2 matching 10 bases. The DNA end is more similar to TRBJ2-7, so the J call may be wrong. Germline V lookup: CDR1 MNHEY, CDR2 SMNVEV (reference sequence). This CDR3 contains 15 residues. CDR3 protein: CASGAPSLAGYEQYF. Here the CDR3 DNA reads TGTGCCAGTGGGGCCCCCTCACTAGCGGGATACGAGCAGTACTTC.

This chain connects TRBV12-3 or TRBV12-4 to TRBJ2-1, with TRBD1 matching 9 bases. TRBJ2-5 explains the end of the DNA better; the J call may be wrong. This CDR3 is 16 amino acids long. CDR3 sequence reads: CASSFPGQGVVETQYF. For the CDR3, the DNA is TGTGCCAGCAGTTTCCCGGGACAGGGTGTGGTGGAGACCCAGTACTTC.

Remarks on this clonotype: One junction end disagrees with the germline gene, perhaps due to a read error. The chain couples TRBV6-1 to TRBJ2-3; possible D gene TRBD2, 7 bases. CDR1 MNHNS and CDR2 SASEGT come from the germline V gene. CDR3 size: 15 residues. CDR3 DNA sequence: TGTGCCAGCAGTGGTGGGGGAGGGGGGGGCGGGACCCAGTACTTT. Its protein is CASSGGGGGGGTQYF.